The present T cell receptor (beta chain) was sequenced within a study of blood T cell repertoires in COVID-19. As for the study in general: COVID-19 samples from acute and convalescent phases originated in the United States, Italy and Spain. PBMCs, B-cell-depleted T cells, or T cells were the source of the cDNA or gDNA that made up the material.

Trimming removed 5 bases from V and 4 bases from J, with 15 bases in between. The CDR3 extends over 15 amino acids. CDR1 and CDR2 from the germline V gene are SEHNR and FQNEAQ (reference sequence). Authors' processing steps: Estimation of nucleated cell counts relied on the amplification of reference gene primers. Assay used: immunoSEQ multiplex PCR; TCRdb lists only in-frame clones, some missing. Clone size and V and J calls were adopted from that table, with D and trimming inferred from the DNA. The repertoire has 200,000 or so clones, about 85% of them found once; the top ten carry approximately 19%.

Material for sequencing was peripheral blood. This sequence was found in a human donor in a cohort sampled during active COVID-19. V and J are TRBV7-9 and TRBJ2-1, with TRBD2 as a possible D gene (5 bases). The CDR3 coding sequence is TGTGCCAGCAGCCTTCTCGGTAGCGTATACAATGAGCAGTTCTTC. This translates into CASSLLGSVYNEQFF.